This TCR beta chain was observed in a study of blood T cell repertoires in COVID-19. Study context: Material from acute and convalescent COVID-19 was sourced from the United States, Italy and Spain.

Repertoires were generated with immunoSEQ multiplex PCR, while TCRdb's copy carries only in-frame clones and drops some. The sample holds about 150,000 clones, 82% seen once. Trimming took 4 bases from V and 5 from J; bases not matched to a gene: 3. CDR1 and CDR2 from the germline V gene are LNHDA and SQIVND (reference sequence). The CDR3 loop spans 13 amino acids. The sample comprised peripheral blood. The chain employs TRBV19 and TRBJ2-5, with 8 bases matching TRBD1. The sequence derives from an elderly woman with active or convalescent COVID-19. The CDR3, as DNA: TGTGCCAGTAGTAGAACAGGGGGGGAGACCCAGTACTTC. As protein: CASSRTGGETQYF.